Below are 27 T cell receptor beta chains sequenced from a single sample in a study of CXCR3-negative and CXCR3-positive naive CD8 T cells. UMI labels and 5' RACE were used to prepare the TRB cDNA libraries. TCRdb reprocessed the 5' RACE reads and keeps a single row for each CDR3 protein, giving no DNA. Its table records around 140,000 distinct CDR3 sequences. Specimen: naive CXCR3- CD8+ T cells from blood. Described subset: CD45RO-CCR7+CD27+CD95- naive CD8+ T cells lacking CXCR3 (TNR3-). These receptors were taken from a human donor in good health. Some clones in this sample may be carry-over from other donors' samples.

This chain uses TRBV20-1 with TRBJ2-5; the D call of TRBD1 rests on TCRdb alone, since no DNA is present to check it. Germline-derived CDR1 and CDR2 are DFQATT and SNEGSKA (reference sequence). This CDR3 is 12 amino acids long. CDR3 sequence: CSAGTGGRTQYF.

J is TRBJ2-1 and V is TRBV9; the D call of TRBD1 rests on TCRdb alone, since no DNA is present to check it. CDR3 length equals 16 residues. The germline CDR1 and CDR2 sequences are SGDLS and YYNGEE. Here the CDR3 reads CASTVGGGAPDNEQFF. The variable domain in full, with the rest retrieved from reference TRBV9 and TRBJ2-1, is DSGVTQTPKHLITATGQRVTLRCSPRSGDLSVYWYQQSLDQGLQFLIQYYNGEERAKGNILERFSAQQFPDLHSELNLSSLELGDSALYFCASTVGGGAPDNEQFFGPGTRLTVL.

This chain joins TRBV20-1 and TRBJ1-5. The CDR3 covers 14 residues. In germline, CDR1 is DFQATT, CDR2 SNEGSKA (reference sequence). CDR3 protein: CSASDTLQTQPQHF.

The chain carries TRBV28 and TRBJ2-2; TCRdb's D call, TRBD1, is unchecked because there is no DNA. The CDR3 spans 15 residues. Germline assignment: CDR1 MDHEN and CDR2 SYDVKM. CDR3 in amino acids: CASRETGGETGELFF.

The chain carries TRBV23-1 and TRBJ2-5; with no DNA, the TCRdb D assignment of TRBD1 cannot be verified. TRBV23-1 qualifies as an ORF whose function is uncertain. This CDR3 is 16 amino acids long. This CDR3 reads CASSLTDRGDQETQYF.

The chain is built from TRBV15 and TRBJ1-2; TCRdb picks TRBD1, but there is no DNA to check that call. Germline-derived CDR1 and CDR2 are LNHNV and YYDKDF (reference sequence). The CDR3 spans 19 residues. CDR3 residues: CATSRDFQVEGQGADGYTF. The variable domain in full, with the rest retrieved from reference TRBV15 and TRBJ1-2, is DAMVIQNPRYQVTQFGKPVTLSCSQTLNHNVMYWYQQKSSQAPKLLFHYYDKDFNNEADTPDNFQSRRPNTSFCFLDIRSPGLGDTAMYLCATSRDFQVEGQGADGYTFGSGTRLTVV.

The genes are TRBV13 and TRBJ2-3. Per germline, CDR1 PRHDT and CDR2 FYEKMQ (reference sequence). CDR3 length: 15 residues. The CDR3 is CASSLFTTRTDTQYF.

The J gene is TRBJ2-5, the V gene TRBV5-1; TCRdb picks TRBD2, but there is no DNA to check that call. Germline values: CDR1 SGHRS, CDR2 YFSETQ. The CDR3 spans 15 residues. The CDR3 spells CASVAEGGVTETQYF.

CDR3 region: CASSLGLPPYNEQFF. The V and J genes are TRBV7-8 and TRBJ2-1; TCRdb's D call, TRBD2, is unchecked because there is no DNA. The CDR3 sequence is 15 residues long. The germline V gene encodes CDR1 SGHVS and CDR2 FQNEAQ.

The chain is built from TRBV7-2 and TRBJ2-1; TCRdb returns TRBD2, unconfirmable since there is no DNA. Per the germline V gene, CDR1 is SGHTA and CDR2 is FQGNSA. The CDR3 length is 15 residues. The CDR3 loop reads CASSSMGLAGDEQFF.

V usage is TRBV27 and J usage is TRBJ1-2; TCRdb picks TRBD1, but there is no DNA to check that call. The V gene's germline CDR1 is MNHEY and CDR2 SMNVEV (reference sequence). The CDR3 consists of 14 residues. CDR3 region: CASSWGQGASGYTF.

The gene calls are TRBV9 and TRBJ2-7; absent DNA, TCRdb's TRBD1 call cannot be checked. CDR3 size: 14 residues. Germline assignment: CDR1 SGDLS and CDR2 YYNGEE. The CDR3 loop reads CASSARDRGSEQYF.

The genes are TRBV7-2 and TRBJ1-2; TCRdb designates TRBD1, a call that cannot be tested without DNA. Germline CDR1 SGHTA, CDR2 FQGNSA. This CDR3 is built from 16 residues. The CDR3 reads CASSLIGTANNYGYTF.

V gene TRBV6-6 combines with J gene TRBJ1-1; TCRdb selects TRBD1, and the lack of DNA leaves this call unchecked. The germline V gene encodes CDR1 MNHNY and CDR2 SVGAGI (reference sequence). The CDR3 contains 17 residues. The CDR3 sequence is CASSYSRDRGLNTEAFF.

The chain has TRBV20-1 and TRBJ1-1; TCRdb gives TRBD1 as the D gene, but with no DNA this cannot be confirmed. Germline values: CDR1 DFQATT, CDR2 SNEGSKA (reference sequence). CDR3 length: 14 amino acids. The CDR3 sequence: CGARGDRGLYEAFF.

CDR3 in amino acids: CASSYSGGLNEKLFF. V usage is TRBV6-5 and J usage is TRBJ1-4; TCRdb gives TRBD1 as the D gene, but with no DNA this cannot be confirmed. The CDR3 contains 15 residues. Germline CDR1 is MNHEY and CDR2 is SVGAGI.

This CDR3 reads CASSLEANALEQYF. The chain links TRBV7-9 to TRBJ2-7. The V gene's germline CDR1 is SEHNR and CDR2 FQNEAQ (reference sequence). The CDR3 sequence is 14 residues long.

The chain is built from TRBV25-1 and TRBJ1-5; TCRdb's D call, TRBD1, is unchecked because there is no DNA. Germline V CDR1 and CDR2: MGHDK, SYGVNS. This CDR3 contains 15 residues. The CDR3 protein is CASSSDRDLNQPQHF.

The CDR3 protein is CASSFDTYEQYF. J is TRBJ2-7 and V is TRBV7-9. Germline V gene data show CDR1 as SEHNR and CDR2 as FQNEAQ (reference sequence). The length of the CDR3 is 12 residues.

The chain combines TRBV12-3 or TRBV12-4 with TRBJ1-2. The length of the CDR3 is 14 residues. The CDR3 sequence: CASSLSAGDYGYTF.

The chain couples TRBV28 to TRBJ1-6. The CDR3 covers 15 residues. Per germline, CDR1 MDHEN and CDR2 SYDVKM. This CDR3 is CASSLYRESNSPLHF.

The chain has TRBV6-6 and TRBJ2-1; TCRdb proposes TRBD2, but this gene call is untestable without DNA. In germline, CDR1 is MNHNY, CDR2 SVGAGI (reference sequence). The CDR3 covers 16 residues. CDR3 sequence: CASSYGGLAGDDEQFF.

J is TRBJ2-1 and V is TRBV5-1. From germline, CDR1 is SGHRS and CDR2 YFSETQ. This CDR3 is 12 amino acids long. The CDR3 spells CASSLGDTQQFF.

The chain recombines TRBV12-3 or TRBV12-4 with TRBJ2-2; TCRdb names TRBD1, which stays unverified in the absence of DNA. The length of the CDR3 is 13 residues. The CDR3 here is CASTPLWAGELFF.

This sequence joins TRBV15 and TRBJ2-7; TCRdb selects TRBD1, and the lack of DNA leaves this call unchecked. The germline V gene has CDR1 LNHNV and CDR2 YYDKDF (reference sequence). This CDR3 spans 15 amino acids. The CDR3 loop is CATSRDWQGIYEQYF.

V and J are TRBV25-1 and TRBJ2-7; TCRdb reports TRBD2, a call that lacks DNA to check it against. Germline V CDR1 and CDR2: MGHDK, SYGVNS. The length of the CDR3 is 14 residues. CDR3: CASSEYRGGYEQYF.

J is TRBJ2-3 and V is TRBV7-7; without DNA, the TCRdb call of TRBD2 cannot be checked. The CDR3 has 17 amino acids. Germline-derived CDR1 and CDR2 are SSHAT and FNYEAQ (reference sequence). CDR3 residues: CASSLGVAGAGEDTQYF.